These 21 T cell receptor beta chains came from one sample sequenced in a study of T cell responses to AZD1222 COVID-19 vaccine. The protocol was immunoSEQ multiplex PCR, while the TCRdb copy is restricted to in-frame clones and leaves out a portion. The sample includes 130,000 or so clones, just under 95% of them seen just once. The sequencing here drew on peripheral blood, taken on day 0 of AZD1222 vaccination. The receptors were sampled from an adult in good health.

The CDR3 DNA sequence: TGCGCCAGCAGCCAAGACACAGGGGTTCGCACCGGGGAGCTGTTTTTT. It yields the protein CASSQDTGVRTGELFF. The chain is built from TRBV4-3 and TRBJ2-2; TRBD1 matches 7 bases. V dropped 0 bases and J dropped 4; count of bases not matched to a gene: 5. Germline CDR1 LGHNA, CDR2 YSLEER. This CDR3 is 16 amino acids long.

Notes on this clone: Other nucleotide sequences from this sample produce the same CDR3. The chain couples TRBV13 to TRBJ2-2; no firm D call. The length of the CDR3 is 12 residues. Trimming took off 0 bases at V and 5 bases at J, with 1 base between the two ends. From germline, CDR1 is PRHDT and CDR2 FYEKMQ (reference sequence). As DNA, the CDR3 is TGTGCCAGCAGCTTAGGGACCGGGGAGCTGTTTTTT. Its protein product is CASSLGTGELFF. Drawing the rest from reference TRBV13 and TRBJ2-2, the complete variable domain is AAGVIQSPRHLIKEKRETATLKCYPIPRHDTVYWYQQGPGQDPQFLISFYEKMQSDKGSIPDRFSAQQFSDYHSELNMSSLELGDSALYFCASSLGTGELFFGEGSRLTVL.

The rearrangement links TRBV21-1 to TRBJ2-7; no check of the table's D call, TRBD1, against the DNA was made. TRBV21-1 is given as a pseudogene. The CDR3 is 14 residues long. CDR3 sequence reads: CASSKRDSLYEQYF. The CDR3 DNA is TGTGCCAGCAGCAAAAGAGACAGTTTATACGAGCAGTACTTC.

The gene calls are TRBV7-6 and TRBJ1-6; 7 bases map to TRBD1. This CDR3 region has 16 residues. J lost 5 bases, V lost 1 base, and 5 bases had no gene match. Germline V gene data show CDR1 as SGHVS and CDR2 as FNYEAQ. The CDR3 spells CASSLGPGQNNSPLHF. The CDR3 DNA follows: TGTGCCAGCAGCTTAGGGCCGGGACAGAATAATTCACCCCTCCACTTT.

This chain uses TRBV7-3 with TRBJ2-1; 10 bases are shared with TRBD2. The germline CDR1 and CDR2 sequences are SGHTA and FQGTGA. V shed 5 bases and J 2 bases; nucleotides not matched to a gene: 6. The CDR3 length is 16 residues. CDR3 in amino acids: CASSPQAGGPYNEQFF. CDR3 bases: TGTGCCAGCAGCCCTCAAGCGGGAGGGCCCTACAATGAGCAGTTCTTC.

The chain uses TRBV2 and TRBJ1-1; no firm D call. The V and J ends lost 6 bases and 2 bases respectively, with 7 bases between them. CDR1 and CDR2 from the germline V gene are SNHLY and FYNNEI. There are 12 residues in the CDR3. For the CDR3, the DNA is TGTGCCAGCAGCCAAGGAAACACTGAAGCTTTCTTT. This gives the protein CASSQGNTEAFF.

V and J are TRBV11-2 and TRBJ1-1, with 7 nucleotides matching TRBD1. The CDR3 contains 14 residues. Germline values: CDR1 SGHAT, CDR2 FQNNGV. V shed 1 base, J shed 4 bases, and the junction held 3 bases outside the gene matches. CDR3 loop: CASSLAAGGTEAFF. CDR3 coding DNA: TGTGCCAGCAGCTTAGCGGCAGGGGGCACTGAAGCTTTCTTT.

This chain joins TRBV29-1 and TRBJ1-1, with D maybe TRBD1 (6 bases). The CDR3 has 12 residues. The ends were cut back, 8 bases at V and 1 base at J, with 11 bases in the middle. Per germline, CDR1 SQVTM and CDR2 ANQGSEA. CDR3 amino acids: CSLGHQNTEAFF. DNA for the CDR3: TGCAGCCTGGGACACCAGAACACTGAAGCTTTCTTT.

V and J are TRBV7-2 and TRBJ2-4; D not certain. This CDR3 is built from 15 residues. CDR1 is SGHTA, CDR2 FQGNSA, per germline. V lost 3 bases, J lost 12 bases, and 21 bases lay in between. This chain's CDR3 is CASSFLGGRLSGQYF. The CDR3 nucleotides are TGTGCCAGCAGCTTCCTGGGCGGTCGTCTGTCTGGTCAGTACTTC.

This rearrangement joins TRBV28 to TRBJ1-2; D unresolved. CDR1 and CDR2 (germline): MDHEN, SYDVKM. The CDR3 runs to 12 residues. V lost 6 bases and J lost 4, with 9 bases in between. CDR3 nucleotides: TGTGCCAGCAGGTACCGCCGCTATGGCTACACCTTC. It encodes CASRYRRYGYTF.

This chain uses TRBV6-5 with TRBJ1-1; D remains ambiguous. This CDR3 spans 13 amino acids. The V and J ends lost 6 bases and 1 base respectively, with 9 bases between them. CDR1 is MNHEY, CDR2 SVGAGI, per germline. The DNA for the CDR3 is TGTGCCAGCAGCGCGTGGGGGAACACTGAAGCTTTCTTT. Residues: CASSAWGNTEAFF.

This chain joins TRBV6-5 and TRBJ2-5; 8 bases map to TRBD1. The CDR3 totals 14 residues. CDR1 MNHEY and CDR2 SVGAGI come from the germline V gene. The ends lost 2 bases at V and 3 bases at J; junction bases unmatched: 2. The CDR3 DNA follows: TGTGCCAGCAGTTACGCGACAGGGGAAGAGACCCAGTACTTC. It is translated as CASSYATGEETQYF.

V and J are TRBV7-8 and TRBJ2-7; 13 bases are a match to TRBD2. The CDR3 contains 15 residues. V trimming: 4 bases; J trimming: 2 bases; junction bases outside the gene matches: 2. The V gene's germline CDR1 is SGHVS and CDR2 FQNEAQ. In nucleotides, the CDR3 is TGTGCCAGCAGCTGGGGACTAGCGGGACCCTACGAGCAGTACTTC. Amino acid sequence: CASSWGLAGPYEQYF. Based on the CDR3 plus reference TRBV7-8 and TRBJ2-7, the full variable domain is GAGVSQSPRYKVAKRGQDVALRCDPISGHVSLFWYQQALGQGPEFLTYFQNEAQLDKSGLPSDRFFAERPEGSVSTLKIQRTQQEDSAVYLCASSWGLAGPYEQYFGPGTRLTVT.

V usage is TRBV6-1 and J usage is TRBJ2-7, with TRBD2 matching 11 bases. Looked up from germline, CDR1 is MNHNS and CDR2 is SASEGT. The CDR3 is 14 amino acids. J was trimmed by 6 bases and V by 3 bases; bases with no gene match: 4. The CDR3 loop reads CASSDSGRAAEQYF. The CDR3 DNA reads as TGTGCCAGCAGTGATAGCGGGAGGGCGGCCGAGCAGTACTTC.

This rearrangement joins TRBV12-3 or TRBV12-4 to TRBJ2-7; no clear D. The CDR3 totals 11 residues. Trimming shortened V by 5 bases and J by 3 bases, and 5 bases separated the two germline ends. CDR3 sequence: CASSQNYEQYF. The DNA of the CDR3 is TGTGCCAGCAGTCAAAACTACGAGCAGTACTTC.

The genes are TRBV11-2 and TRBJ2-1; D gene ambiguous. The CDR3 covers 9 residues. The germline V gene encodes CDR1 SGHAT and CDR2 FQNNGV. Trimming removed 4 bases at V and 10 bases at J, with 2 bases between. The CDR3 DNA sequence: TGTGCCAGCAGCTCCGAGCAGTTCTTC. Encoded protein: CASSSEQFF.

The chain uses TRBV2 and TRBJ1-1; D unresolved. V lost 6 bases and J 7 bases, leaving 12 bases between the germline ends. Germline-derived CDR1 and CDR2 are SNHLY and FYNNEI. This CDR3 spans 12 amino acids. DNA for the CDR3: TGTGCCAGCAGCCCCGGGCGGCATGAAGCTTTCTTT. Its translation: CASSPGRHEAFF.

This clone has only one observation. V and J are TRBV19 and TRBJ1-6, with D perhaps matching TRBD1 (6 bases). The CDR3 is made up of 15 amino acids. Between the trimmed V and J ends, which lost 6 bases and 7 bases, there was a span of 16 bases. From germline, CDR1 is LNHDA and CDR2 SQIVND (reference sequence). CDR3 protein: CASSPREGVNSPLHF. The DNA of the CDR3 is TGTGCCAGTAGCCCCAGGGAGGGGGTGAATTCACCCCTCCACTTT.

The J gene is TRBJ1-1, the V gene TRBV11-3; D gene uncertain. Deletions cut 6 bases from V and 5 bases from J, with 10 bases between. CDR1 and CDR2 (germline): SGHNT, YENEEA. The CDR3 has 12 amino acids. This CDR3 is CASSLGRTEAFF. The CDR3 DNA reads as TGTGCCAGCAGTTTGGGCAGGACTGAAGCTTTCTTT.

This rearrangement joins TRBV3-1 (or the pseudogene TRBV3-2) to TRBJ1-2; 10 bases are shared with TRBD1. The V and J ends lost 1 base and 6 bases, in that order; junction bases with no gene match: 5. Germline assignment: CDR1 LGHDT and CDR2 YNNKEL (reference sequence). There are 15 residues in the CDR3. The CDR3 loop is CASSQATGGWDGYTF. CDR3 in DNA: TGTGCCAGCAGCCAAGCGACAGGGGGCTGGGATGGCTACACCTTC.

This clone was found once. The chain joins TRBV7-8 to TRBJ1-4; 8 positions agree with TRBD1. The CDR3 contains 16 residues. Per the germline V gene, CDR1 is SGHVS and CDR2 is FQNEAQ. J gave up 7 bases and V 5 bases, and 12 bases lay outside the gene matches. The CDR3 DNA is TGTGCCAGCAGCCCGGGACAGGCCCTTGGGGGTGAAAAACTGTTTTTT. Translating gives CASSPGQALGGEKLFF. The whole variable domain, filled in from reference TRBV7-8 and TRBJ1-4, reads GAGVSQSPRYKVAKRGQDVALRCDPISGHVSLFWYQQALGQGPEFLTYFQNEAQLDKSGLPSDRFFAERPEGSVSTLKIQRTQQEDSAVYLCASSPGQALGGEKLFFGSGTQLSVL.